This T cell receptor beta chain originates from a study of cytomegalovirus exposure and HLA in healthy donors. Of note for this clone: The antigen is unknown. Other DNA sequences from this sample encode an identical CDR3 as well.

The PCR used 60 Vbeta and 13 Jbeta primers. The repertoire was sequenced with immunoSEQ multiplex PCR; TCRdb's copy has only in-frame clones and lacks some. The sample lists roughly 110,000 clones, over 75% occurring once. Whole-study findings and limits: Some V segments, including TRBV6-2 and TRBV6-3, were excluded as indistinguishable. It was reportedly the case that the classifier diagnosed cytomegalovirus status with high specificity and sensitivity.

Per the germline V gene, CDR1 is SGHNT and CDR2 is YENEEA. This CDR3 has 15 amino acids. After removal of 5 bases from V and 1 base from J, the junction contained 6 bases not matched to a gene. It was healthy bone marrow donors who served as donors. This chain joins TRBV11-3 and TRBJ1-1; 8 bases are shared with TRBD1. This receptor was taken from a woman aged 18-29 years in good health and CMV-seronegative. The material sequenced was PBMCs. The CDR3, as DNA: TGTGCCAGCAGCCCGCGACAGGGGCCGAACACTGAAGCTTTCTTT. Its protein is CASSPRQGPNTEAFF.